The sequence of this TCR beta chain was determined in a study of T cell changes during pregnancy in multiple sclerosis (dated by TCRdb to between 2017 and 2020). About the investigation overall: In women with multiple sclerosis, the researchers looked at how the T cell repertoire shifted as pregnancy progressed.

Preparation of the library involved the immunoSEQ multiplex PCR assay. TCRdb took over this immuneACCESS table, retaining in-frame rearrangements with V and J assigned. Such tables are incomplete; in checked studies, under half of the missing clones stem from an unresolved V gene, and the remainder is unexplained. The sample contains some 120,000 clones, about 93% of them found a single time. The ten largest clones take up approximately 6.2% of the sample. Comment on this clone: Its target antigen remains unknown. Per-base quality was not reported, and no clone a single base away is much larger than it.

Reading the germline V gene (reference sequence) gives CDR1 SGHAT and CDR2 FQDESV. Germline trimming amounts to 4 bases on V and 0 bases on J, with 8 as the count of junction bases outside the gene matches. Reading from cysteine to phenylalanine, the CDR3 counts 17 amino acids. Only the CDR3 DNA stays, 51 bases, in frame from base 1. The starting material was peripheral blood, obtained before pregnancy. The receptor's source is a female donor with multiple sclerosis, enrolled in a pregnancy study. The rearranged segments are TRBV11-1 and TRBJ2-3, with 9 middle bases fitting TRBD2. DNA sequence: TGTGCCAGCAGCTACATCCGCGGGAGGGTCAGCACAGATACGCAGTATTTT. Its amino acids are CASSYIRGRVSTDTQYF. The variable domain in full, with residues beyond the CDR3 obtained from the reference TRBV11-1 and TRBJ2-3 genes, is EAEVAQSPRYKITEKSQAVAFWCDPISGHATLYWYRQILGQGPELLVQFQDESVVDDSQLPKDRFSAERLKGVDSTLKIQPAELGDSAMYLCASSYIRGRVSTDTQYFGPGTRLTVL.